Described below is a single TCR beta chain sequence and its context. Its antigen target is currently unknown. This may be a read error, as it is one base from a much larger clone. Every patient had bone marrow sampled at the time of active disease. Bone marrow mononuclear cells were isolated by Ficoll-Hypaque density gradient centrifugation. CD138-negative cells were obtained by negative selection after labeling with CD138 magnetic microbeads on a MACS separator, removing myeloma plasma cells. The purity of the isolated cells was checked by flow cytometry with CD138 antibodies on an Attune NxT. Total RNA was extracted using TRIzol reagent and was quantified on a NanoDrop spectrophotometer. Paired RNA-seq and IR-seq were performed on the CD138-negative bone marrow sample of each patient. The sample is drawn from a study of read filtering for tumor transcriptome and immune sequencing (dated by TCRdb to the early 2020s). Some background on the complete study: Of the patients in the cohort, approximately 16 were male and roughly 13 were female, and their mean age was 65.9 years, with a range of about 47 to 85. One of the main goals was to work out a read-filtering strategy for immune repertoire data, in particular whether clonotypes backed by only a single read should be removed. The study compared TCR repertoires from targeted immune repertoire sequencing and bulk whole-transcriptome sequencing run on the same bone marrow samples. Per sample, about 4.05 to 10.27 million TCR-region mapped reads were obtained with IR-seq, compared with only roughly 80 to 1273 with RNA-seq. By revised international staging, 8 or 9 patients were R-ISS I, 15 to 20 were R-ISS II and 6 or 7 were R-ISS III. After DNase treatment, whole-transcriptome libraries were prepared using the TruSeq RNA Access Library Prep Kit.

Results the study describes overall, beyond this receptor: IR-seq captured clonotypes at much higher depth and more reliably than RNA-seq, and smaller IR-seq throughput sufficed to identify most shared clonotypes. In IR-seq, roughly four fifths of clonotypes but 3% to 4.5% of total reads were represented by single-read clonotypes, whereas in RNA-seq, approximately 70% of clonotypes and around 40% of reads were represented by single-read clonotypes. Rather than purified T cells, the sorted CD138-negative fraction was a mixed bone marrow immune population. The correlation between IR-seq and RNA-seq shared clonotype proportions was increased by removal of single-read clonotypes.

Reading from cysteine to phenylalanine, the CDR3 counts 16 amino acids. CDR3 DNA is the only sequence kept; it has 48 bases, read in frame from the first base. CDR1 is given as MNHNY and CDR2 as SVGAGI, both from the germline V gene (reference sequence). TCR libraries were built from 400 ng RNA with the Immunoverse kit, using molecular barcoded adaptors covering alpha/delta and beta/gamma chains. TCR library preparation used the same RNA that was used for transcriptome sequencing. Sequencing of TCR libraries was carried out on an Illumina HiSeq 4000 with 2 x 150 cycles. Per the source publication's procedure: TCR reads were aligned to human V, D, J and C references and assembled into CDR3 clonotypes with MiXCR, including quality filtering and error correction. The tcR package in R was used for analysis of clonotype counts and gene usage diversity. Raw mapping reads were checked after the RNA-seq reads had been mapped by STAR aligner version 2.5.3a onto the human GRCh37 genome. IR-seq fastq files were randomly downsampled with Seqtk 1.3 to test the effect of sequencing depth on detected clonotypes. TCRdb cleaned the public reads at Q25 with fastp, built clones with MiXCR and kept in-frame beta chains. For every CDR3 protein sequence, its rows merge into one entry that carries the most common genes and DNA. The V and J calls here are based on TCRdb, not the publication. This sample is represented by 130,000 or so distinct CDR3 sequences; around 13% of them were singletons. 8% to 9% of the sample belongs to the ten largest clones.

The source material was a population of CD138-negative cells sorted from bone marrow. What this sample's cell subset or site label stands for: bone marrow mononuclear cells depleted of CD138+ plasma/myeloma cells by negative magnetic selection. The receptor comes from a donor at least 40 years old with multiple myeloma. The chain was built from TRBV6-6 and TRBJ2-3, and TRBD1 matches 9 of the central bases. The nucleotide sequence is TGTGTCAGCAGTAGTCGAGGGACAGGGAAACGAGATACGCAGTATTTT. It is translated as CVSSSRGTGKRDTQYF.